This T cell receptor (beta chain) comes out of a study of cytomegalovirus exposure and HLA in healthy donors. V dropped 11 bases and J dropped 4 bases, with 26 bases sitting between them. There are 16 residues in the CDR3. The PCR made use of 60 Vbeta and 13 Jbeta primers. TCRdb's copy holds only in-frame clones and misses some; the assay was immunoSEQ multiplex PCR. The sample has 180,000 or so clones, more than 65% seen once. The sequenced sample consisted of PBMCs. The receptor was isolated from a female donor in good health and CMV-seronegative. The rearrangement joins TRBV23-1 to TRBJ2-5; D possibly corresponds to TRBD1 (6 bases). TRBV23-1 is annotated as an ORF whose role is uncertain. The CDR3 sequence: CAGPRGRAGNGETQYF. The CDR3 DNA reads TGCGCCGGCCCGAGGGGGAGAGCAGGGAACGGAGAGACCCAGTACTTC.